The 3 T cell receptor beta chains below were found in one sample sequenced in a study of graft-versus-host responses after intestinal transplantation. Profiled with immunoSEQ multiplex PCR; TCRdb holds only in-frame clones, not every one. The data show 71,000 or so clones, 90% seen once. The antigens of these receptors remain unknown. The specimen comprised unstimulated CD8+ T cells sorted from spleen or lymph node cells, sampled before intestinal transplant. Receptors were obtained from a human donor who received an intestinal transplant.

V is TRBV5-4 and J is TRBJ1-5; D is ambiguous. The CDR3 loop spans 13 amino acids. V was cut by 4 bases and J by 3 bases, with 8 bases left in between. Germline V gene data show CDR1 as SGHNT and CDR2 as YYREEE (reference sequence). CDR3 loop: CASSPGVNQPQHF. Here the CDR3 DNA reads TGTGCCAGCAGCCCCGGGGTCAATCAGCCCCAGCATTTT.

The genes are TRBV2 and TRBJ1-5, with a possible D match to TRBD1 (5 bases). The V end was cut by 10 bases, the J end by 1 base, with 17 bases between. This CDR3 has 15 amino acids. Germline values: CDR1 SNHLY, CDR2 FYNNEI. DNA for the CDR3: TGTGCCACAAGGCGGGGCCCGGGGAGCAATCAGCCCCAGCATTTT. Its protein product is CATRRGPGSNQPQHF.

The chain is built from TRBV29-1 and TRBJ1-2; the match to TRBD1 covers 10 bases. This CDR3 contains 13 residues. Germline lookup yields CDR1 SQVTM and CDR2 ANQGSEA. The ends lost 7 bases at V and 4 bases at J; junction bases unmatched: 6. The chain's CDR3 is CSAPDRGIYGYTF. CDR3 nucleotide sequence: TGCAGCGCTCCGGACAGGGGGATCTATGGCTACACCTTC.